This TCR beta chain is from a study of metastatic and nonmetastatic thyroid tumors. Looking at the study overall: Samples came from malignant and benign thyroid patients, and repertoires were compared across blood and tumor or nodule tissue.

There are many counts of this clone. Its antigen remains unidentified. The sample contains more than one DNA sequence encoding this CDR3. The length of the CDR3 is 15 residues. Trimming pared 5 bases from V and 5 bases from J, leaving 17 bases between. Germline CDR1 and CDR2: SGHAT and FQNNGV. MiXCR reprocessed the PCR reads for TCRdb. The sample contains tens of thousands of clones, about 20% of which appear only once. Notes on the study in general: Within blood and tumor, benign nodules reportedly had significantly lower TCR beta diversity than malignant thyroid tumors did.

There were no patients who had received any treatment before thyroid surgery. The TCR originated in a female donor with papillary thyroid cancer or a benign thyroid nodule (not recorded which). Some clones in this sample may be carry-over from other donors' samples. This chain connects TRBV11-2 to TRBJ2-3; perhaps TRBD2 as D (6 bases). What was sequenced was blood. The CDR3 loop reads CASSRSGGERDTQYF. CDR3 in DNA: TGTGCCAGCAGCCGGAGCGGAGGGGAGAGAGATACGCAGTATTTT.